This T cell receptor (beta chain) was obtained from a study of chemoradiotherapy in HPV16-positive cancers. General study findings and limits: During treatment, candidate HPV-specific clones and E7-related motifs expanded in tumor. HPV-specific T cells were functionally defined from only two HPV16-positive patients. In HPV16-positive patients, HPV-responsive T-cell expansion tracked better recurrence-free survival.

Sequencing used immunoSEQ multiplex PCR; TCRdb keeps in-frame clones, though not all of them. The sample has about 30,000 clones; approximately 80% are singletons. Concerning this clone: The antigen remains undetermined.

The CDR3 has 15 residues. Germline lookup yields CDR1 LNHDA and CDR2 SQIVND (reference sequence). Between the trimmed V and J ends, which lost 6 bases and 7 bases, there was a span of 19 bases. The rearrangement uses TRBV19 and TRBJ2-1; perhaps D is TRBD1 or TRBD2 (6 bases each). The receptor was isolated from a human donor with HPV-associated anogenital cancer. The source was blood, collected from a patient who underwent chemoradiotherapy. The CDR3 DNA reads TGTGCCAGTAGCCCCCTAGGGGGGTTGAGGAATGAGCAGTTCTTC. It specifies CASSPLGGLRNEQFF. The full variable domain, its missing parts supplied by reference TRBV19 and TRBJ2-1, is DGGITQSPKYLFRKEGQNVTLSCEQNLNHDAMYWYRQDPGQGLRLIYYSQIVNDFQKGDIAEGYSVSREKKESFPLTVTSAQKNPTAFYLCASSPLGGLRNEQFFGPGTRLTVL.